The rows below give T cell receptor beta chains drawn from one sample of a study of cytomegalovirus exposure and HLA in healthy donors. Method: immunoSEQ multiplex PCR; TCRdb's copy keeps in-frame clones and lacks some. The profile shows 200,000 to 250,000 clones, less than 90% of them singletons. Sequencing was done on a sample of PBMCs. The source is a young woman in good health and CMV-seronegative. Each CDR3 is given with its conserved first and last residue. Each record gives: J gene, D gene, V gene, clone size, CDR3 protein, CDR3 DNA. The D gene is left open where the match is weak. The listing skips clone size in some rows; elsewhere it reads once, few, many or a size class.

>TRBJ1-1|-|TRBV4-2|-
CASSQDWGSGGTEAFF
TGTGCCAGCAGCCAAGATTGGGGATCTGGGGGTACTGAAGCTTTCTTT
>TRBJ1-1|-|TRBV6-5|-
CASSYSRQVHTEAFF
TGTGCCAGCAGTTACTCGAGACAGGTCCACACTGAAGCTTTCTTT
>TRBJ2-7|-|TRBV6-1|few
CASSEEGGYEQYF
TGTGCCAGCAGTGAAGAAGGGGGCTACGAGCAGTACTTC
>TRBJ2-5|TRBD2|TRBV5-1|-
CASSLSPAGGEETQYF
TGCGCCAGCAGCTTGTCCCCTGCGGGGGGGGAGGAGACCCAGTACTTC
>TRBJ1-1|-|TRBV30|-
CAWSGPRTAYTEAFF
TGTGCCTGGAGTGGTCCCCGGACCGCCTACACTGAAGCTTTCTTT
>TRBJ1-6|-|TRBV7-8|once
CASSLDGAYNSPLHF
TGTGCCAGCAGCTTAGACGGGGCTTATAATTCACCCCTCCACTTT
>TRBJ1-1|-|TRBV30|-
CAWSPAMNTEAFF
TGTGCCTGGTCCCCAGCCATGAACACTGAAGCTTTCTTT
>TRBJ2-1|-|TRBV5-8|-
CASSLEGSSYNEQFF
TGTGCCAGCAGCTTGGAAGGGAGCTCCTACAATGAGCAGTTCTTC
>TRBJ1-4|-|TRBV27|-
CASSPKVDRTNEKLFF
TGTGCCAGCAGCCCAAAGGTCGACAGAACTAATGAAAAACTGTTTTTT
>TRBJ1-6|-|TRBV6-6|-
CAGSASGVNSPLHF
TGTGCCGGGAGCGCATCCGGGGTAAATTCACCCCTCCACTTT
>TRBJ1-1|-|TRBV14|-
CASSQDQNTEAFF
TGTGCCAGCAGCCAAGACCAAAACACTGAAGCTTTCTTT
>TRBJ2-5|-|TRBV29-1|-
CSAPRGKNQETQYF
TGCAGCGCCCCTCGGGGGAAAAACCAAGAGACCCAGTACTTC
>TRBJ1-2|-|TRBV6-1|once
CASSEALGGALGYTF
TGTGCCAGCAGTGAAGCCCTTGGGGGGGCCCTTGGCTACACCTTC
>TRBJ2-1|-|TRBV5-1|-
CASSLARTGYNEQFF
TGCGCCAGCAGCTTGGCGAGGACCGGATACAATGAGCAGTTCTTC
>TRBJ2-7|-|TRBV5-6|-
CASSLSGSSYEQYF
TGTGCCAGCAGCTTGTCAGGGAGCTCCTACGAGCAGTACTTC
>TRBJ2-1|TRBD2|TRBV18|-
CASSPPVRREGEQFF
TGTGCCAGCTCACCACCGGTTCGCAGGGAGGGTGAGCAGTTCTTC
>TRBJ2-7|-|TRBV6-5|-
CASRPTGSPYEQYF
TGTGCCAGCAGGCCCACAGGGAGCCCCTACGAGCAGTACTTC